The 13 T cell receptor beta chains given below trace back to one sample, sequenced in a study of T-cell reconstitution after alpha-beta-depleted transplantation in children. Unique molecular identifiers were built into the TCRbeta library. TCRdb called the PCR reads again in MiXCR, with one record for every CDR3 protein. The data show hundreds of thousands of distinct CDR3 sequences, 18% seen once. The sequencing used PBMCs from the stem cell graft donor, collected from the stem cell graft. The origin of the receptors is a human donor who donated a stem cell graft to a child with acute lymphoblastic leukemia.

The chain employs TRBV5-6 and TRBJ2-1; no firm D call. Trimming took off 3 bases at V and 2 bases at J, with 9 bases between the two ends. Germline-derived CDR1 and CDR2 are SGHDT and YYEEEE. CDR3 length: 14 residues. The CDR3 bases are TGTGCCAGCAGCTCGCCCAGAACCTACAATGAGCAGTTCTTC. Its translation is CASSSPRTYNEQFF.

This clonotype was counted ten times or more. This chain's CDR3 is CASSPDTEAFF. DNA of the CDR3: TGTGCCAGCAGTCCGGACACTGAAGCTTTCTTT. The rearrangement links TRBV12-3 or TRBV12-4 to TRBJ1-1, with unresolved D. CDR3 size: 11 residues. Trimming stripped 5 bases from V and 3 bases from J, with 4 bases between.

This clonotype was seen only a few times. The rearrangement joins TRBV6-5 to TRBJ2-1; tentative D call: TRBD1 (5 bases). V gave up 5 bases and J gave up 3 bases, with 14 bases separating them. The CDR3 extends over 15 amino acids. Germline V lookup: CDR1 MNHEY, CDR2 SVGAGI. The CDR3 reads CASSNYSTDYNEQFF. CDR3 in DNA: TGTGCCAGCAGTAACTATTCGACAGACTACAATGAGCAGTTCTTC.

The rearrangement joins TRBV18 to TRBJ2-3; D gene ambiguous. Germline V gene data show CDR1 as KGHSH and CDR2 as LQKENI. The CDR3 is 15 residues long. The germline V and J ends were trimmed by 1 base and 2 bases, with 10 bases remaining between them. Here the CDR3 reads CASSPRSRTTDTQYF. The CDR3 DNA follows: TGTGCCAGCTCACCACGAAGCCGAACCACAGATACGCAGTATTTT.

The chain carries TRBV5-5 and TRBJ2-1, with TRBD1 as a possible D gene (5 bases). Looked up from germline, CDR1 is SGHKS and CDR2 is YYEKEE (reference sequence). This CDR3 is 11 amino acids long. Trimming cost V 2 bases and J 9 bases, with 6 bases left between them. The CDR3, as DNA: TGTGCCAGCAGCTTAGACAGTGAGCAGTTCTTC. Amino acids: CASSLDSEQFF.

This clonotype was counted between two and nine times. The gene calls are TRBV11-2 and TRBJ1-1; D not resolved. The germline V and J ends were trimmed by 0 bases and 0 bases, with 8 bases remaining between them. Per the germline V gene, CDR1 is SGHAT and CDR2 is FQNNGV. This CDR3 region has 15 residues. Here the CDR3 reads CASSLDASLNTEAFF. The DNA of the CDR3 is TGTGCCAGCAGCTTAGATGCCAGCTTGAACACTGAAGCTTTCTTT. Combining the CDR3 with reference TRBV11-2 and TRBJ1-1 gives the whole variable domain EAGVAQSPRYKIIEKRQSVAFWCNPISGHATLYWYQQILGQGPKLLIQFQNNGVVDDSQLPKDRFSAERLKGVDSTLKIQPAKLEDSAVYLCASSLDASLNTEAFFGQGTRLTVV.

This clonotype has a handful of counts. CDR3 amino acids: CASSPGNGQFF. CDR3 nucleotide sequence: TGTGCCAGCAGCCCAGGGAACGGGCAGTTCTTC. The genes are TRBV11-2 and TRBJ2-1; D is perhaps TRBD1 (5 bases). Trimming cost V 5 bases and J 12 bases, with 11 bases left between them. The V gene's germline CDR1 is SGHAT and CDR2 FQNNGV. The CDR3 is made up of 11 amino acids. Filled out from reference TRBV11-2 and TRBJ2-1, the complete variable domain reads EAGVAQSPRYKIIEKRQSVAFWCNPISGHATLYWYQQILGQGPKLLIQFQNNGVVDDSQLPKDRFSAERLKGVDSTLKIQPAKLEDSAVYLCASSPGNGQFFGPGTRLTVL.

This clonotype was detected only a few times. The chain has TRBV6-5 and TRBJ2-1; D unresolved. Germline CDR1 and CDR2: MNHEY and SVGAGI. V shed 1 base and J shed 7 bases, with 2 bases lying between them. CDR3 size: 11 residues. CDR3 nucleotide sequence: TGTGCCAGCAGTTACTTGAATGAGCAGTTCTTC. This codes for CASSYLNEQFF.

The V and J genes are TRBV5-1 and TRBJ1-1; no reliable D call. Germline loops: CDR1 SGHRS, CDR2 YFSETQ. This CDR3 contains 14 residues. V was shortened by 4 bases and J by 4 bases, with 14 bases between the two germline ends. CDR3 sequence reads: CASSAAGRGTEAFF. In DNA, the CDR3 is TGCGCCAGCAGCGCCGCCGGGCGAGGCACTGAAGCTTTCTTT.

The V call is TRBV10-2, the J call TRBJ1-2; D not certain. The CDR3 extends over 14 amino acids. Trimming shortened V by 3 bases and J by 3 bases, and 11 bases separated the two germline ends. Germline CDR1 and CDR2: WSHSY and SAAADI. CDR3 loop: CASSERERDYGYTF. In nucleotides, the CDR3 is TGCGCCAGCAGTGAAAGGGAGAGAGACTATGGCTACACCTTC.

The chain joins TRBV6-2 or TRBV6-3 to TRBJ2-1, with 11 positions matching TRBD2. Germline lookup yields CDR1 MNHEY and CDR2 SVGEGT. The CDR3 sequence is 17 residues long. V trimming: 3 bases; J trimming: 9 bases; junction bases outside the gene matches: 13. The CDR3 DNA reads as TGTGCCAGCAGTTATCTTTCCACTAGCGGGAGCTGGAGTGAGCAGTTCTTC. Its translation: CASSYLSTSGSWSEQFF.

The rearrangement links TRBV18 to TRBJ1-1; D gene ambiguous. V shed 6 bases and J shed 1 base, with 9 bases lying between them. CDR3 length: 13 residues. Germline V gene data show CDR1 as KGHSH and CDR2 as LQKENI. The CDR3 coding sequence is TGTGCCAGCTCGCCAGCCTGGAACACTGAAGCTTTCTTT. Residues: CASSPAWNTEAFF.

This chain joins TRBV7-9 and TRBJ2-7; possible D gene TRBD2, 6 bases. Germline CDR1 reads SEHNR; CDR2 reads FQNEAQ (reference sequence). The CDR3 totals 13 residues. The ends were cut back, 5 bases at V and 5 bases at J, with 13 bases in the middle. CDR3 region: CASSVRDHHEQYF. CDR3 DNA sequence: TGTGCCAGCAGCGTGCGGGACCACCACGAGCAGTACTTC.